This TCR beta chain stems from a study of CD8 T cells in Susac syndrome. From blood CD8+ and CD4+ T cells, TCR beta sequences were generated. The sample holds a few counts of this clonotype. Germline-derived CDR1 and CDR2 are MNHEY and SVGAGI. The germline V and J ends were trimmed by 3 bases and 6 bases, with 8 bases remaining between them. This CDR3 comprises 12 residues. The authors reverse transcribed about 0.5 to 1 ug RNA with random hexamers. TCR beta CDR3 was amplified by immunoSEQ covering 54 Vbeta and 13 Jbeta. TCRdb re-derived calls from the immunoSEQ multiplex PCR reads in MiXCR, one entry per CDR3 protein. The table shows about 280,000 distinct CDR3 sequences, with roughly 85% occurring only once.

Sequenced sample: CD8+ T cells from PBMCs. The sequence derives from a human donor with multiple sclerosis. The V gene is TRBV6-5, the J gene TRBJ2-5; D gene ambiguous. The CDR3: CASSYGSKTQYF. The CDR3 DNA follows: TGTGCCAGCAGTTATGGGTCAAAGACCCAGTACTTC.